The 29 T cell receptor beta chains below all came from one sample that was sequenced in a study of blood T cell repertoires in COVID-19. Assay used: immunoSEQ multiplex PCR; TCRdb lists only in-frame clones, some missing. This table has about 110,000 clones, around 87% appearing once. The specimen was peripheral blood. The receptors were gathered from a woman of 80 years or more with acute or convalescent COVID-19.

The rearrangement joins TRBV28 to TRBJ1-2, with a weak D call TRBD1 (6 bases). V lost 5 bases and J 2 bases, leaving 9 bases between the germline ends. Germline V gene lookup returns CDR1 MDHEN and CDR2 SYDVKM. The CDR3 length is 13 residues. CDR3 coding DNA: TGTGCCAGCAGTCCGGACAGAAACTATGGCTACACCTTC. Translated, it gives CASSPDRNYGYTF.

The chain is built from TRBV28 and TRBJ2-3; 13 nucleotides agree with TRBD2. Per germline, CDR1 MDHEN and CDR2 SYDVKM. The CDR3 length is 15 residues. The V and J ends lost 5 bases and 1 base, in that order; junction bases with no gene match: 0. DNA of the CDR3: TGTGCCAGCAGTACTAGCGGGGGGGGCACAGATACGCAGTATTTT. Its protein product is CASSTSGGGTDTQYF.

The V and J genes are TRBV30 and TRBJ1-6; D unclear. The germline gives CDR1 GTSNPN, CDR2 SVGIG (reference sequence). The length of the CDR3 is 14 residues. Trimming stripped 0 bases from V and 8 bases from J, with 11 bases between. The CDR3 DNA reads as TGTGCCTGGAGTGTAAATGTGCGGGATTCACCCCTCCACTTT. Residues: CAWSVNVRDSPLHF.

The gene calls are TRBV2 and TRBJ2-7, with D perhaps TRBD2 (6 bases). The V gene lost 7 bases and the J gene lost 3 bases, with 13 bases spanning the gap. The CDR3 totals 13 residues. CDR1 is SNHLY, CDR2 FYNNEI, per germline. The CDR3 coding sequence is TGTGCCAGCACGCGGGGAAACTACTACGAGCAGTACTTC. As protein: CASTRGNYYEQYF.

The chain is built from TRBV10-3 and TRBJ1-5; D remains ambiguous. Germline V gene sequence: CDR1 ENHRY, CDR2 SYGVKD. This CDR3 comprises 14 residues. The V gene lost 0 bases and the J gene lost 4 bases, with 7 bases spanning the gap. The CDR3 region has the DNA TGTGCCATCAGTGAGTCTGTACAGAATCAGCCCCAGCATTTT. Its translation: CAISESVQNQPQHF.

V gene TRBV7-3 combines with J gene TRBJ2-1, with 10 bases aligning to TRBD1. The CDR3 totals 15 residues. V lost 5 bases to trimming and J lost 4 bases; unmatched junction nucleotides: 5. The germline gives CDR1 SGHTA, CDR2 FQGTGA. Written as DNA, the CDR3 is TGTGCCAGCAGCCAGGGACAGGGGTTTTACAATGAGCAGTTCTTC. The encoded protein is CASSQGQGFYNEQFF.

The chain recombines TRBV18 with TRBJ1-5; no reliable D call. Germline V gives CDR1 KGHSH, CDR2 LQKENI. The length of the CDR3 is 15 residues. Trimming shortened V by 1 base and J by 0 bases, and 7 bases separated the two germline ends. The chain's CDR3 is CASSPRGDSNQPQHF. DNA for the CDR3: TGTGCCAGCTCACCACGTGGAGATAGCAATCAGCCCCAGCATTTT.

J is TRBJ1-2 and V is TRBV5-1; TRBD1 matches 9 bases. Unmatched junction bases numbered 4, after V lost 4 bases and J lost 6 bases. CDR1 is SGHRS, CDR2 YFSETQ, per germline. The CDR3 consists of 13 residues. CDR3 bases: TGCGCCAGCAGCGGGACAGGGTCGGATGGCTACACCTTC. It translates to CASSGTGSDGYTF.

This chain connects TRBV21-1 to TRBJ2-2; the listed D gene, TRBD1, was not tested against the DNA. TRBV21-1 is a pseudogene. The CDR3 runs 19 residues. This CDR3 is CASSKVAPRDKANTGELFF. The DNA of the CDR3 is TGTGCCAGCAGCAAAGTTGCCCCCCGGGACAAGGCGAACACCGGGGAGCTGTTTTTT.

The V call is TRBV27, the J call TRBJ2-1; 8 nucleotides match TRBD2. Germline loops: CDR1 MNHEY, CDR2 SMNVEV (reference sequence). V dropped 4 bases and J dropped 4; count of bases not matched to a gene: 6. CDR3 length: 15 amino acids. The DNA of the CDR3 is TGTGCCAGCAGTTCTGCTAGCGGGCTATACAATGAGCAGTTCTTC. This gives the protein CASSSASGLYNEQFF.

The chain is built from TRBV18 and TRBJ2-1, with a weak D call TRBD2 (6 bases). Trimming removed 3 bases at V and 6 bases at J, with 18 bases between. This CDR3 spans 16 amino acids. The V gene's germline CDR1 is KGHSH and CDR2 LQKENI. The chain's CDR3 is CASSPLGGARSNEQFF. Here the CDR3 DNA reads TGTGCCAGCTCACCCCTAGGCGGGGCGCGATCCAATGAGCAGTTCTTC. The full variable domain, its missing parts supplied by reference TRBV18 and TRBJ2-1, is NAGVMQNPRHLVRRRGQEARLRCSPMKGHSHVYWYRQLPEEGLKFMVYLQKENIIDESGMPKERFSAEFPKEGPSILRIQQVVRGDSAAYFCASSPLGGARSNEQFFGPGTRLTVL.

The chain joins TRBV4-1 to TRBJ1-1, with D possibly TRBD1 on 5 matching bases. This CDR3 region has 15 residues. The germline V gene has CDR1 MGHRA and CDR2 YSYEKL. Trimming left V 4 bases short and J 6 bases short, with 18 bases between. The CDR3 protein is CASSPQSGRDSEAFF. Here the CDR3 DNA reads TGCGCCAGCAGCCCCCAGTCAGGCCGGGACTCTGAAGCTTTCTTT.

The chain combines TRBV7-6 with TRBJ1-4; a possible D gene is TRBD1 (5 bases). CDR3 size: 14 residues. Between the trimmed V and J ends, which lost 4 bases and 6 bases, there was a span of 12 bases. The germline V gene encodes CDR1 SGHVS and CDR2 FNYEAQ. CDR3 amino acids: CASSYRNWDEKLFF. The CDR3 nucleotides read TGTGCCAGCAGCTACAGGAACTGGGATGAAAAACTGTTTTTT.

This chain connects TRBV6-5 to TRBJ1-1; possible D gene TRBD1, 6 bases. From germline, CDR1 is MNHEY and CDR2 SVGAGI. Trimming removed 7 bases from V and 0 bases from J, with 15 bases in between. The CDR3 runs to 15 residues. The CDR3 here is CASIEGGAMNTEAFF. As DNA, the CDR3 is TGTGCCAGCATAGAAGGGGGAGCAATGAACACTGAAGCTTTCTTT.

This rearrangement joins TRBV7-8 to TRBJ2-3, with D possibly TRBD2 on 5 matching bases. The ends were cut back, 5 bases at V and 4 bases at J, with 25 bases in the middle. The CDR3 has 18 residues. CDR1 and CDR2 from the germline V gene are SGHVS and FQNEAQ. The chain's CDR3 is CASSAAGQAHPGSDTQYF. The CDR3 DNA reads TGTGCCAGCAGCGCGGCGGGTCAGGCCCATCCCGGCTCAGATACGCAGTATTTT.

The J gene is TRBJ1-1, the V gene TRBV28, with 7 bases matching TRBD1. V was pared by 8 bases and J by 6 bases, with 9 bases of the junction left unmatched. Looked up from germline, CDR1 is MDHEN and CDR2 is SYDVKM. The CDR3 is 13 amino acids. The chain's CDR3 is CASRATGAAEAFF. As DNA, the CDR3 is TGTGCCAGCCGAGCTACAGGGGCTGCTGAAGCTTTCTTT.

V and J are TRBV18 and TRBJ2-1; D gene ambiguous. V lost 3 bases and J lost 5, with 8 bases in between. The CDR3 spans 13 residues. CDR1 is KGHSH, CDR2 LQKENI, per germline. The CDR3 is CASSPPVDNEQFF. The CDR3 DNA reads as TGTGCCAGCTCACCCCCGGTCGACAATGAGCAGTTCTTC.

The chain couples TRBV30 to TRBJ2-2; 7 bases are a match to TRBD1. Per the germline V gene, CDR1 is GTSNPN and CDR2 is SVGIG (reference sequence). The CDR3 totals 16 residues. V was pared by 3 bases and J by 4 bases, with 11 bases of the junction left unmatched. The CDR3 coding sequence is TGTGCCTGGAGCTCCCGGTTCAGGGGGACCACCGGGGAGCTGTTTTTT. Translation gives CAWSSRFRGTTGELFF.

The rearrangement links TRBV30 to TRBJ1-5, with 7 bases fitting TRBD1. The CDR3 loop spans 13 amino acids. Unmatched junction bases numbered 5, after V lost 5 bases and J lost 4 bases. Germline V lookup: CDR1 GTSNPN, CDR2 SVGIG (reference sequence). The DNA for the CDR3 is TGTGCCTGGGGAACCAGGGGGAATCAGCCCCAGCATTTT. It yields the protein CAWGTRGNQPQHF.

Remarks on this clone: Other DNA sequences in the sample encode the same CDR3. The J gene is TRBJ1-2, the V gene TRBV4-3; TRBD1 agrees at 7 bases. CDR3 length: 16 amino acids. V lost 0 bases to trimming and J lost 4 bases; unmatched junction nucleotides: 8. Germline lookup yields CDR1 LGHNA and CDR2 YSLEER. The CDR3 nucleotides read TGCGCCAGCAGCCAAGATCCAGGGGGTAAAAGCTATGGCTACACCTTC. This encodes CASSQDPGGKSYGYTF.

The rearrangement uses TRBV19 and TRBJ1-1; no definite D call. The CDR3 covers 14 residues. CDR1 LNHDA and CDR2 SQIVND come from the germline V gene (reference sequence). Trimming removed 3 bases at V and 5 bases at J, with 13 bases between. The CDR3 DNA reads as TGTGCCAGTAGTATCGGGGTAAGTGGTACTGAAGCTTTCTTT. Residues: CASSIGVSGTEAFF.

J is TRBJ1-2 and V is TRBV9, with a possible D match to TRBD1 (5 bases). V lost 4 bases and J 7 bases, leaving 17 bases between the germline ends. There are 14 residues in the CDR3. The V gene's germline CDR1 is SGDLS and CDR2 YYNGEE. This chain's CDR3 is CASSLTGGTGGYTF. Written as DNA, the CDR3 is TGTGCCAGCAGCTTAACGGGGGGGACTGGTGGCTACACCTTC.

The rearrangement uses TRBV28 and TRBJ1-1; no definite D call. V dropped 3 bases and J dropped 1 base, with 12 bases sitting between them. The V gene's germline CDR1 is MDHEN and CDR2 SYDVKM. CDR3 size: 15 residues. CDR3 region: CASSFIGVGNTEAFF. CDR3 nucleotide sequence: TGTGCCAGCAGTTTTATCGGGGTGGGGAACACTGAAGCTTTCTTT.

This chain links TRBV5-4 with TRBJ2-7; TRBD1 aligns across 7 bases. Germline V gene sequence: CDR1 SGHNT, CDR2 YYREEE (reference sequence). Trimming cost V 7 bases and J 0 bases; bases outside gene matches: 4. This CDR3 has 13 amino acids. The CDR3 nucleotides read TGTGCCAGCGCGAGACAGGGCTCCTACGAGCAGTACTTC. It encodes CASARQGSYEQYF.

This CDR3 is CASSFLPTSGNTGELFF. DNA of the CDR3: TGCGCCAGCAGCTTCCTACCGACTAGCGGGAACACCGGGGAGCTGTTTTTT. This chain links TRBV5-1 with TRBJ2-2; TRBD2 aligns across 9 bases. This CDR3 spans 17 amino acids. The V gene end was trimmed by 2 bases and the J gene end by 1 base; junction bases not matched to a gene: 6. CDR1 is SGHRS and CDR2 is YFSETQ in the germline V gene. Full variable domain (remainder filled in from reference TRBV5-1 and TRBJ2-2): KAGVTQTPRYLIKTRGQQVTLSCSPISGHRSVSWYQQTPGQGLQFLFEYFSETQRNKGNFPGRFSGRQFSNSRSEMNVSTLELGDSALYLCASSFLPTSGNTGELFFGEGSRLTVL.

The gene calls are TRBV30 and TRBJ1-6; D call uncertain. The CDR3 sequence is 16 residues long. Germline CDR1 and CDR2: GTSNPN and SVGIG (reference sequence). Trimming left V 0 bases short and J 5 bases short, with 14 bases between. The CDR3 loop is CAWSVPGPPNNSPLHF. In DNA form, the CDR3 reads TGTGCCTGGAGTGTACCAGGTCCGCCAAATAATTCACCCCTCCACTTT.

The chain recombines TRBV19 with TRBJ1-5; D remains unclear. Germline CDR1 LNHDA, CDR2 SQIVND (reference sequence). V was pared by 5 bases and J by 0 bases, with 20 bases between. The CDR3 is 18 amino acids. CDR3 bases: TGTGCCAGTAGTCTCGCATTTACTCTTACTCCTAGCAATCAGCCCCAGCATTTT. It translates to CASSLAFTLTPSNQPQHF.

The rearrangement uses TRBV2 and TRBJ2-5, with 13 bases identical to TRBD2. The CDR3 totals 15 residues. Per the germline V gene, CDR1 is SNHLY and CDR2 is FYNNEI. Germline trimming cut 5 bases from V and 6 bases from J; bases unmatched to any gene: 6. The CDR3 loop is CASSPGTSGVKTQYF. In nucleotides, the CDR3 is TGTGCCAGCAGTCCCGGGACTAGCGGGGTAAAGACCCAGTACTTC. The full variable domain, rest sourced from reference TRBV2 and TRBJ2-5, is EPEVTQTPSHQVTQMGQEVILRCVPISNHLYFYWYRQILGQKVEFLVSFYNNEISEKSEIFDDQFSVERPDGSNFTLKIRSTKLEDSAMYFCASSPGTSGVKTQYFGPGTRLLVL.

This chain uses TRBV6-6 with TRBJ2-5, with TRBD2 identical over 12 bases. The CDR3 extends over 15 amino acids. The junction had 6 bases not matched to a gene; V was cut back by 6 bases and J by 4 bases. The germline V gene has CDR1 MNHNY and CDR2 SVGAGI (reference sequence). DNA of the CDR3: TGTGCCAGCAGCCCTCTAGCGGGGGGGCGAGAGACCCAGTACTTC. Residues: CASSPLAGGRETQYF.